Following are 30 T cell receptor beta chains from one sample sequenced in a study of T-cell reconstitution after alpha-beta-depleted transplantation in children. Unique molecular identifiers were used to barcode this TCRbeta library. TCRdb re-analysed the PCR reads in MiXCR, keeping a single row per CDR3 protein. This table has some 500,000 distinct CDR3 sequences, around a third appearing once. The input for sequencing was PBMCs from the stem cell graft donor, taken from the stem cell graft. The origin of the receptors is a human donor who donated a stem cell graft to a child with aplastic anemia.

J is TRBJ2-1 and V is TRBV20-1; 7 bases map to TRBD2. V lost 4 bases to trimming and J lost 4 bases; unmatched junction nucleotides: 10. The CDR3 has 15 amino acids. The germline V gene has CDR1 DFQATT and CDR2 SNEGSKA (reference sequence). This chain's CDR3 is CSAKNTGTTYNEQFF. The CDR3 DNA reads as TGCAGTGCTAAAAATACCGGGACTACGTACAATGAGCAGTTCTTC.

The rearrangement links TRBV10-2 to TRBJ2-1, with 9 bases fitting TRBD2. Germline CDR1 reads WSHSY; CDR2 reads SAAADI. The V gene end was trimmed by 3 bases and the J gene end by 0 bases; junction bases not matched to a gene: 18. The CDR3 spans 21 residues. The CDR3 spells CASSDYSRASGIKSSYNEQFF. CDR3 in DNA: TGCGCCAGCAGTGATTATTCCCGGGCTAGCGGGATCAAGAGCTCCTACAATGAGCAGTTCTTC.

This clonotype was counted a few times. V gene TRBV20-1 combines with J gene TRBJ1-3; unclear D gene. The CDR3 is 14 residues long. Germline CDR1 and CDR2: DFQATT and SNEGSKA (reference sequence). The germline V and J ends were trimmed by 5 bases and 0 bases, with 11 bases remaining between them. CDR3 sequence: CSADLDNSGNTIYF. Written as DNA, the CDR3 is TGCAGTGCTGACCTAGACAACTCTGGAAACACCATATATTTT.

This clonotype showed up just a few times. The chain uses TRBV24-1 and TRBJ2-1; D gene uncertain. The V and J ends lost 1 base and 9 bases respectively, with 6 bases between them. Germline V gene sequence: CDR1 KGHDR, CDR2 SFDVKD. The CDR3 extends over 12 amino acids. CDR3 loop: CATSDFNFEQFF. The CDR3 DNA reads TGTGCCACCAGTGATTTTAATTTTGAGCAGTTCTTC.

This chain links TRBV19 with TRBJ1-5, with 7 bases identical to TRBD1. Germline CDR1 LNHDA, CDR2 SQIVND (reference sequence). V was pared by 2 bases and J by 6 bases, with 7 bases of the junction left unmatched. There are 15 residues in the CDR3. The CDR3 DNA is TGTGCCAGTAGTATATGGGGACAGTCGTCTCAGCCCCAGCATTTT. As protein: CASSIWGQSSQPQHF.

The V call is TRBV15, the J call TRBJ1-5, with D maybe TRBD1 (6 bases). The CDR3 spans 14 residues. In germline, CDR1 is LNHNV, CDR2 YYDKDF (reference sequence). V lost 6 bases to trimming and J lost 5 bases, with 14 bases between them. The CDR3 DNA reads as TGTGCCACCAGAGGGGGGGGAAAGGATCAGCCCCAGCATTTT. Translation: CATRGGGKDQPQHF.

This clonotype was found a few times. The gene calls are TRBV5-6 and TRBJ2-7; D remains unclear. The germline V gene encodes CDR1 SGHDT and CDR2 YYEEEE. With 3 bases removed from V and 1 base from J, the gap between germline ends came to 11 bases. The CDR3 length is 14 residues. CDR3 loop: CASSSTAASYEQYV. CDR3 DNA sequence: TGTGCCAGCAGCTCCACGGCGGCTTCCTACGAGCAGTACGTC.

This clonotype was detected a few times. For the CDR3, the DNA is TGTGCCAGCAGTTTCAAAGACAGGGTGGGAGAGACCCAGTACTTC. It translates to CASSFKDRVGETQYF. The gene calls are TRBV27 and TRBJ2-5; TRBD1 aligns across 7 bases. CDR1 and CDR2 (germline): MNHEY, SMNVEV (reference sequence). CDR3 length equals 15 residues. V lost 3 bases and J lost 4; bases outside the gene matches: 8.

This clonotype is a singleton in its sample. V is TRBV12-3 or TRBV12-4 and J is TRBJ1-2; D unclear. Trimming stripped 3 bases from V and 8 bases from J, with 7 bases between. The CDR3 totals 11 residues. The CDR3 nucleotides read TGTGCCAGCAGTTTTTCGGTGGGCTACACCTTC. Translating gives CASSFSVGYTF.

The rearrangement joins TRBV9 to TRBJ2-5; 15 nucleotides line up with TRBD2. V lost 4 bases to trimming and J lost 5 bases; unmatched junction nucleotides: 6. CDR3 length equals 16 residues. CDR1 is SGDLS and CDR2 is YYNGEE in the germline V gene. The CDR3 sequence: CASSPGLAGGGETQYF. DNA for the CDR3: TGTGCCAGCAGCCCGGGACTAGCGGGAGGCGGCGAGACCCAGTACTTC.

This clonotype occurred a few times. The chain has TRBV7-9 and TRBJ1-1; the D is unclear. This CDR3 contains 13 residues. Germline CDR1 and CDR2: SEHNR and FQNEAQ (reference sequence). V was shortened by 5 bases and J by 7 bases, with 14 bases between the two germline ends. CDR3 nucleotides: TGTGCCAGCAGCCTAGGGCCCCGGGTTGAAGCTTTCTTT. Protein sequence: CASSLGPRVEAFF.

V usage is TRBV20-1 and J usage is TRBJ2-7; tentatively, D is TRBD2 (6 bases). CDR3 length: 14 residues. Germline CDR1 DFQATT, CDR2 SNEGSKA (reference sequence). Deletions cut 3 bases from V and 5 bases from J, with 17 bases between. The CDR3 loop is CSARPRAGTNEQYV. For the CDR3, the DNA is TGCAGTGCTAGGCCCCGGGCGGGAACCAACGAGCAGTACGTC.

The CDR3 bases are TGTGCCAGCAGCTTTACCGGCGGGGGGGACCCCCAGTATTTT. Residues: CASSFTGGGDPQYF. This sequence joins TRBV11-3 and TRBJ2-3; 9 nucleotides line up with TRBD2. The germline V gene encodes CDR1 SGHNT and CDR2 YENEEA. V trimming: 3 bases; J trimming: 12 bases; junction bases outside the gene matches: 10. The CDR3 is made up of 14 amino acids.

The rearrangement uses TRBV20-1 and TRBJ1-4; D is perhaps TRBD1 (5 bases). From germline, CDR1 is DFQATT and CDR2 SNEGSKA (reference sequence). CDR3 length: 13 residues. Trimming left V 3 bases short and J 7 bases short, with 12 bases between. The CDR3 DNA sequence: TGCAGTGCTAGCGGAGGGGCAGTTGAAAAACTGTTTTTT. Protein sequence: CSASGGAVEKLFF.

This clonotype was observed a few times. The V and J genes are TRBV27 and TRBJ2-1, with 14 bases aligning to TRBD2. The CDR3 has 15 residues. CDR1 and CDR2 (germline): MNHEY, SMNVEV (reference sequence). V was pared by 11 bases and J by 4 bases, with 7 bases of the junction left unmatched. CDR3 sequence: CASLGLAGGYNEQFF. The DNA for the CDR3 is TGTGCCTCACTCGGACTAGCGGGAGGATACAATGAGCAGTTCTTC.

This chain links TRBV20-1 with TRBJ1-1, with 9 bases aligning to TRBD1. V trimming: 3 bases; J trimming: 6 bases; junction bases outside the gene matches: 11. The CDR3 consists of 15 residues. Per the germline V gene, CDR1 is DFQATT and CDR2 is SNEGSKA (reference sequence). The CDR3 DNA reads TGCAGTGCTAGCAAGCTACAGGGGGCATTTCCTGAAGCTTTCTTT. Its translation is CSASKLQGAFPEAFF.

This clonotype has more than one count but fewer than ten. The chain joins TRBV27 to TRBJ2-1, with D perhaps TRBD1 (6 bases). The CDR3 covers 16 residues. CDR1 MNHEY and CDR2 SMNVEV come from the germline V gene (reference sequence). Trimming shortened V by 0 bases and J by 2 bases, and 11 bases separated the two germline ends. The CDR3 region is CASSLSWGLAYNEQFF. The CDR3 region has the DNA TGTGCCAGCAGTTTATCGTGGGGGCTCGCCTACAATGAGCAGTTCTTC.

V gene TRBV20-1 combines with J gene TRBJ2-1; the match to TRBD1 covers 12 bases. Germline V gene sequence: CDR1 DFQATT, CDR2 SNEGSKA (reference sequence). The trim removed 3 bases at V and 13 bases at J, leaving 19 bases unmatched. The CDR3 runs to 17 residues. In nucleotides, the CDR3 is TGCAGTGCTAGTTTCAAGGTGTGGGGACAGGGGGCCATCCGTCAGTTCTTC. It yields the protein CSASFKVWGQGAIRQFF.

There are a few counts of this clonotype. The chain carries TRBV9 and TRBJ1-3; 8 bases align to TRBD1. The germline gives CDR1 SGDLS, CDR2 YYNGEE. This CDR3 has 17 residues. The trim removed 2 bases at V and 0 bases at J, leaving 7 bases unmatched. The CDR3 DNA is TGTGCCAGCAGCGTTAACAGACAGGGGCTCTCTGGAAACACCATATATTTT. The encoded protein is CASSVNRQGLSGNTIYF.

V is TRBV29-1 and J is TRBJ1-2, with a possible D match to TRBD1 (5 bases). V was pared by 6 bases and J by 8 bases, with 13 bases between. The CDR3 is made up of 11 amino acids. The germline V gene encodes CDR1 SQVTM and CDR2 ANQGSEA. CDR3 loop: CSVGTDSGYTF. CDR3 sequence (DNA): TGCAGCGTGGGAACCGACAGCGGCTACACCTTC.

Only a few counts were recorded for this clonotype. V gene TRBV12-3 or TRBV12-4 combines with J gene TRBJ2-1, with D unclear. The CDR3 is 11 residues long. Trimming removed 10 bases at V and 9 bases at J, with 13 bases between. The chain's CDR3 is CATSPRIEQFF. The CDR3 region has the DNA TGTGCCACGAGCCCTCGGATTGAGCAGTTCTTC.

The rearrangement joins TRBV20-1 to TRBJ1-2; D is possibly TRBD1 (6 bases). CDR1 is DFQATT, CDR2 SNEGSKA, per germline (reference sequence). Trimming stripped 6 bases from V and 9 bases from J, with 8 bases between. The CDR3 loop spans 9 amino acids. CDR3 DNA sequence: TGCAGTGCAAGGGACAGCTACACCTTC. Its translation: CSARDSYTF.

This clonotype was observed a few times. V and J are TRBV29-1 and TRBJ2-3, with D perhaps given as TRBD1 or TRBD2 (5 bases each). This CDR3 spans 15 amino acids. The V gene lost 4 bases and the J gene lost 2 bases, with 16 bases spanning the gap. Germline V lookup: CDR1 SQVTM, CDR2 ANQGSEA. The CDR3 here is CSVGSGPQNTDTQYF. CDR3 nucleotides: TGCAGCGTTGGGTCGGGGCCGCAGAACACAGATACGCAGTATTTT.

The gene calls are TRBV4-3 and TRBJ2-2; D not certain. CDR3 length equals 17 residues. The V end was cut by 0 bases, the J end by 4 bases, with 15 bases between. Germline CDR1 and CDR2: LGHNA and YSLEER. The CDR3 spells CASSQDPGAYVTGELFF. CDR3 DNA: TGCGCCAGCAGCCAAGATCCTGGCGCCTACGTCACCGGGGAGCTGTTTTTT.

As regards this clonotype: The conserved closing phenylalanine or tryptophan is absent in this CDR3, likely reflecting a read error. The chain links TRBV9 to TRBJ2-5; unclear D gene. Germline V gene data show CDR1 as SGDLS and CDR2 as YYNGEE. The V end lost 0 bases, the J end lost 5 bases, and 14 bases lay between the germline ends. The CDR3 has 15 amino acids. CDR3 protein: CASSVDVDSRETQYL. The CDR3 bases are TGTGCCAGCAGCGTAGATGTAGATTCTCGTGAGACCCAGTACTTG.

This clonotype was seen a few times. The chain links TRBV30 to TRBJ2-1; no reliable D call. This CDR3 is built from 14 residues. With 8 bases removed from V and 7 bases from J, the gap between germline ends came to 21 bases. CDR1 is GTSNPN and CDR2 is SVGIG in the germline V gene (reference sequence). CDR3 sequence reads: CAGQFDPPRNEQFF. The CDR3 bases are TGTGCCGGGCAGTTCGACCCACCAAGGAATGAGCAGTTCTTC.

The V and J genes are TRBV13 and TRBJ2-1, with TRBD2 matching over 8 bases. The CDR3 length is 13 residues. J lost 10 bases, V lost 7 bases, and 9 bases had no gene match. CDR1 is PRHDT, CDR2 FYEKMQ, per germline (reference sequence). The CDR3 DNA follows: TGTGCCAGCACCCTGGGCCGGGGGGGGGAGCAGTTCTTC. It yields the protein CASTLGRGGEQFF. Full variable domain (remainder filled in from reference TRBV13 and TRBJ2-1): AAGVIQSPRHLIKEKRETATLKCYPIPRHDTVYWYQQGPGQDPQFLISFYEKMQSDKGSIPDRFSAQQFSDYHSELNMSSLELGDSALYFCASTLGRGGEQFFGPGTRLTVL.

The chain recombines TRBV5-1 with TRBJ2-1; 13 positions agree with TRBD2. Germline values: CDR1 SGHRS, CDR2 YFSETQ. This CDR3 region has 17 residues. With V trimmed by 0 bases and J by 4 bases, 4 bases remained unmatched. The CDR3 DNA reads TGCGCCAGCAGCTTGGGGACTAGCGGGAGTCTTTACAATGAGCAGTTCTTC. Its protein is CASSLGTSGSLYNEQFF.

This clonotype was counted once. The CDR3 spells CSATPGQGRETQYF. In nucleotides, the CDR3 is TGCAGTGCTACCCCAGGACAGGGTAGAGAGACCCAGTACTTC. The chain carries TRBV20-1 and TRBJ2-5, with 8 bases matching TRBD1. The CDR3 has 14 residues. Germline V gene data show CDR1 as DFQATT and CDR2 as SNEGSKA (reference sequence). With V trimmed by 4 bases and J by 4 bases, 8 bases remained unmatched.

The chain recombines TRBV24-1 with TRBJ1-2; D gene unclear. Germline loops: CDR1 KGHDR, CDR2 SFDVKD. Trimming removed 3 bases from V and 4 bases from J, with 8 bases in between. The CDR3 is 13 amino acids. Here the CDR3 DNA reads TGTGCCACCAGTGATACGCTAGCCTATGGCTACACCTTC. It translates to CATSDTLAYGYTF.